One and the same sample provided the 26 T cell receptor beta chains below, sequenced in a study of post-analysis software for immune sequencing data. Study results and caveats: In patients, five or six TRBV segments were more frequent than in controls, with TRBV5-6, TRBV5-1 and TRBV20-1 among them.

Every TCR beta cDNA library bore unique molecular identifiers. TCRdb processed the PCR reads anew with MiXCR; each CDR3 protein has one entry. The sample has roughly 700,000 distinct CDR3 sequences, about 32% seen once. No cognate antigen is known for these TCRs. Sequences were obtained from blood. The receptors come from a girl aged 5 to 17 with multiple sclerosis.

The chain uses TRBV20-1 and TRBJ1-1; D might be TRBD1 (5 bases). The CDR3 runs 16 residues. Germline lookup yields CDR1 DFQATT and CDR2 SNEGSKA (reference sequence). The V gene lost 0 bases and the J gene lost 3 bases, with 17 bases spanning the gap. CDR3 sequence: CSARERGGRTYTEAFF. In DNA, the CDR3 is TGCAGTGCTAGAGAAAGGGGAGGGCGAACCTACACTGAAGCTTTCTTT.

The V gene is TRBV18, the J gene TRBJ2-7; D gene ambiguous. The germline V gene has CDR1 KGHSH and CDR2 LQKENI. The CDR3 has 14 amino acids. Trimming pared 4 bases from V and 7 bases from J, leaving 17 bases between. The CDR3 coding sequence is TGTGCCAGCTCACTCACGGCGAGCAAGGGTGAGCAGTACTTC. This translates into CASSLTASKGEQYF.

This clonotype has ten or more counts. This sequence joins TRBV5-1 and TRBJ2-1, with D perhaps assigned TRBD1 or TRBD2 (6 bases each). Trimming removed 0 bases at V and 4 bases at J, with 11 bases between. The length of the CDR3 is 15 residues. Germline CDR1 reads SGHRS; CDR2 reads YFSETQ. The CDR3 here is CASSLGPGAYNEQFF. The DNA for the CDR3 is TGCGCCAGCAGCTTGGGTCCGGGGGCTTACAATGAGCAGTTCTTC. The variable domain in full, with the rest retrieved from reference TRBV5-1 and TRBJ2-1, is KAGVTQTPRYLIKTRGQQVTLSCSPISGHRSVSWYQQTPGQGLQFLFEYFSETQRNKGNFPGRFSGRQFSNSRSEMNVSTLELGDSALYLCASSLGPGAYNEQFFGPGTRLTVL.

This clonotype showed up just a few times. The chain couples TRBV10-2 to TRBJ2-7; D might be TRBD1 or TRBD2, each matching 5 bases. The CDR3 runs 15 residues. Trimming pared 8 bases from V and 2 bases from J, leaving 19 bases between. CDR1 and CDR2 from the germline V gene are WSHSY and SAAADI. CDR3 loop: CASQGWGRDAYEQYF. CDR3 bases: TGCGCCAGCCAGGGTTGGGGTCGGGATGCCTACGAGCAGTACTTC.

The chain is built from TRBV12-3 or TRBV12-4 and TRBJ2-3; TRBD1 might be the D (6 bases). CDR3 length equals 15 residues. V lost 5 bases to trimming and J lost 4 bases, with 16 bases between them. Here the CDR3 reads CASSLMGQGSDTQYF. As DNA, the CDR3 is TGTGCCAGCAGTCTCATGGGCCAGGGGTCAGATACGCAGTATTTT.

The genes are TRBV5-1 and TRBJ1-1; the D is unclear. V shed 0 bases and J shed 5 bases, with 11 bases lying between them. The germline V gene has CDR1 SGHRS and CDR2 YFSETQ. CDR3 length: 14 residues. CDR3 DNA sequence: TGCGCCAGCAGCTTGGAAGGGAGTTGGACTGAAGCTTTCTTT. Amino acids: CASSLEGSWTEAFF.

The chain uses TRBV3-1 and TRBJ2-3; D unresolved. V was shortened by 0 bases and J by 5 bases, with 3 bases between the two germline ends. CDR1 is LGHDT and CDR2 is YNNKEL in the germline V gene (reference sequence). The CDR3 totals 12 residues. CDR3 sequence: CASSQDEDTQYF. The DNA of the CDR3 is TGTGCCAGCAGCCAAGACGAAGATACGCAGTATTTT.

The V call is TRBV20-1, the J call TRBJ1-1; no clear D gene. Germline CDR1 reads DFQATT; CDR2 reads SNEGSKA (reference sequence). The V and J ends lost 1 base and 0 bases respectively, with 6 bases between them. The CDR3 is 13 amino acids. The CDR3 DNA follows: TGCAGTGCTAGAGGGAGCGTGAACACTGAAGCTTTCTTT. As protein: CSARGSVNTEAFF.

This chain joins TRBV7-2 and TRBJ2-7; D might be TRBD1 (5 bases). This CDR3 is built from 15 residues. Looked up from germline, CDR1 is SGHTA and CDR2 is FQGNSA. Deletions cut 0 bases from V and 4 bases from J, with 13 bases between. CDR3 coding DNA: TGTGCCAGCAGCTTAGCGTTCAGACAGCTTTACGAGCAGTACTTC. Amino acids: CASSLAFRQLYEQYF.

J is TRBJ2-1 and V is TRBV20-1; no reliable D call. V lost 0 bases, J lost 10 bases, and 22 bases lay in between. There are 16 residues in the CDR3. CDR1 DFQATT and CDR2 SNEGSKA come from the germline V gene (reference sequence). In nucleotides, the CDR3 is TGCAGTGCTAGAGACTCATTCGTGACCGGCTCCTACGAGCAGTTCTTC. It is translated as CSARDSFVTGSYEQFF.

This clonotype was observed a few times. V is TRBV7-2 and J is TRBJ2-4, with 9 bases matching TRBD1. The closer fit of TRBJ2-7 to the DNA end suggests the J call may be wrong. There are 14 residues in the CDR3. Germline CDR1 is SGHTA and CDR2 is FQGNSA. The CDR3 reads CASSTQTGGGEQYF. The CDR3 coding sequence is TGTGCCAGCAGCACCCAGACAGGGGGAGGCGAGCAGTACTTC.

This clonotype was picked up a small number of times. The V gene is TRBV6-5, the J gene TRBJ1-2; no clear D gene. V shed 5 bases and J shed 8 bases, with 21 bases lying between them. This CDR3 is built from 15 residues. Germline-derived CDR1 and CDR2 are MNHEY and SVGAGI. As DNA, the CDR3 is TGTGCCAGCAGTCCCGCATCCGCCGGACCCCTGGGCTACACCTTC. Its protein product is CASSPASAGPLGYTF.

The V and J genes are TRBV6-1 and TRBJ2-7; D may be TRBD1 (5 bases). Looked up from germline, CDR1 is MNHNS and CDR2 is SASEGT. This CDR3 contains 13 residues. The germline V and J ends were trimmed by 4 bases and 5 bases, with 12 bases remaining between them. CDR3 DNA sequence: TGTGCCAGCAGTGCCCCAGGGATCAACGAGCAGTACTTC. It encodes CASSAPGINEQYF.

The chain has TRBV7-2 and TRBJ2-3; possible D gene TRBD1, 6 bases. The V gene lost 4 bases and the J gene lost 0 bases, with 11 bases spanning the gap. The V gene's germline CDR1 is SGHTA and CDR2 FQGNSA. This CDR3 contains 15 residues. CDR3 sequence: CASSSEGQSTDTQYF. The CDR3 DNA follows: TGTGCCAGCAGCTCAGAAGGACAGAGCACAGATACGCAGTATTTT.

The chain combines TRBV9 with TRBJ2-1, with D possibly matching TRBD1 (5 bases). This CDR3 region has 12 residues. V lost 3 bases to trimming and J lost 4 bases, with 5 bases between them. Germline CDR1 reads SGDLS; CDR2 reads YYNGEE. The CDR3 sequence: CASSAGYNEQFF. CDR3 nucleotides: TGTGCCAGCAGCGCAGGGTACAATGAGCAGTTCTTC.

This clonotype was seen a few times. V and J are TRBV20-1 and TRBJ1-1, with 7 bases lining up with TRBD1. V was clipped by 5 bases and J by 3 bases; unmatched bases: 12. Germline V gene sequence: CDR1 DFQATT, CDR2 SNEGSKA (reference sequence). This CDR3 has 15 residues. The DNA for the CDR3 is TGCAGTGCTCTGACAGGGAGGGCAGCAGACACTGAAGCTTTCTTT. As protein: CSALTGRAADTEAFF.

A note on this clonotype: One end of the junction varies from germline; a read error may be responsible. The chain joins TRBV20-1 to TRBJ2-3; 13 nucleotides agree with TRBD2. Germline V gene data show CDR1 as DFQATT and CDR2 as SNEGSKA (reference sequence). This CDR3 region has 15 residues. The CDR3 protein is CSASGLAGRSDTQYF. CDR3 bases: TGCAGTGCCTCGGGACTAGCGGGAAGGTCAGACACGCAGTATTTT.

The rearrangement joins TRBV3-1 to TRBJ2-6; D unclear. Germline values: CDR1 LGHDT, CDR2 YNNKEL (reference sequence). Trimming cost V 4 bases and J 0 bases, with 13 bases left between them. The CDR3 spans 17 residues. The CDR3 nucleotides read TGTGCCAGCAGCCGGACGTTATGGGGCTCTGGGGCCAACGTCCTGACTTTC. Protein sequence: CASSRTLWGSGANVLTF. Based on the CDR3 plus reference TRBV3-1 and TRBJ2-6, the full variable domain is DTAVSQTPKYLVTQMGNDKSIKCEQNLGHDTMYWYKQDSKKFLKIMFSYNNKELIINETVPNRFSPKSPDKAHLNLHINSLELGDSAVYFCASSRTLWGSGANVLTFGAGSRLTVL.

V usage is TRBV5-6 and J usage is TRBJ1-2; maybe TRBD1 (5 bases). Germline lookup yields CDR1 SGHDT and CDR2 YYEEEE. The CDR3 is made up of 14 amino acids. The V and J ends lost 4 bases and 8 bases respectively, with 18 bases between them. In nucleotides, the CDR3 is TGTGCCAGCAGCAGGCGAGGGGCACTATACGGCTACACCTTC. It codes for CASSRRGALYGYTF.

The chain couples TRBV5-1 to TRBJ1-1; D is possibly TRBD1 (5 bases). The CDR3 sequence is 13 residues long. Trimming removed 0 bases from V and 7 bases from J, with 10 bases in between. Germline assignment: CDR1 SGHRS and CDR2 YFSETQ. CDR3 DNA: TGCGCCAGCAGCTTGGAGGGACGGATTGAAGCTTTCTTT. It encodes CASSLEGRIEAFF.

This clonotype was recorded a few times. V and J are TRBV7-9 and TRBJ2-3, with 10 bases fitting TRBD2. J was trimmed by 8 bases and V by 6 bases; bases with no gene match: 8. Per the germline V gene, CDR1 is SEHNR and CDR2 is FQNEAQ (reference sequence). The CDR3 spans 14 residues. CDR3 amino acids: CASSPLAGVSTQYF. The CDR3 coding sequence is TGTGCCAGCAGTCCTCTAGCGGGAGTATCTACGCAGTATTTT.

This rearrangement joins TRBV6-2 or TRBV6-3 to TRBJ2-7; 9 bases align to TRBD1. The CDR3 loop spans 16 amino acids. Germline values: CDR1 MNHEY, CDR2 SVGEGT. V was clipped by 3 bases and J by 3 bases; unmatched bases: 9. The CDR3 DNA sequence: TGTGCCAGCAGTTATAGAAGGGGACAGGGCAACTACGAGCAGTACTTC. Translated, it gives CASSYRRGQGNYEQYF.

The count of this clonotype is one. The V call is TRBV5-5, the J call TRBJ1-1, with TRBD1 matching 7 bases. Germline V lookup: CDR1 SGHKS, CDR2 YYEKEE (reference sequence). The CDR3 totals 19 residues. Germline trimming cut 4 bases from V and 5 bases from J; bases unmatched to any gene: 23. The CDR3 is CASSPSMGTARRSRTEAFF. CDR3 DNA: TGTGCCAGCAGCCCCTCGATGGGGACAGCAAGGCGATCCCGGACTGAAGCTTTCTTT.

This clonotype was seen only a few times. The chain combines TRBV20-1 with TRBJ2-3; no firm D call. The V end lost 4 bases, the J end lost 1 base, and 12 bases lay between the germline ends. The CDR3 runs 14 residues. CDR1 DFQATT and CDR2 SNEGSKA come from the germline V gene (reference sequence). The CDR3 nucleotides are TGCAGTGCTAACAAAGAGGACGGCACAGATACGCAGTATTTT. Translated, it gives CSANKEDGTDTQYF.

The chain carries TRBV20-1 and TRBJ1-1; D remains ambiguous. Trimming removed 0 bases at V and 11 bases at J, with 16 bases between. This CDR3 comprises 13 residues. The germline gives CDR1 DFQATT, CDR2 SNEGSKA (reference sequence). The CDR3 is CSARDSGRVEAFF. CDR3 sequence (DNA): TGCAGTGCTAGAGATAGCGGGCGGGTAGAGGCTTTCTTT.

The chain links TRBV5-1 to TRBJ1-1; D gene uncertain. This CDR3 region has 14 residues. The germline V gene has CDR1 SGHRS and CDR2 YFSETQ. Trimming stripped 3 bases from V and 5 bases from J, with 14 bases between. The CDR3, as DNA: TGCGCCAGCAGCTGGATGACCCCGGGGACTGAAGCTTTCTTT. It is translated as CASSWMTPGTEAFF.